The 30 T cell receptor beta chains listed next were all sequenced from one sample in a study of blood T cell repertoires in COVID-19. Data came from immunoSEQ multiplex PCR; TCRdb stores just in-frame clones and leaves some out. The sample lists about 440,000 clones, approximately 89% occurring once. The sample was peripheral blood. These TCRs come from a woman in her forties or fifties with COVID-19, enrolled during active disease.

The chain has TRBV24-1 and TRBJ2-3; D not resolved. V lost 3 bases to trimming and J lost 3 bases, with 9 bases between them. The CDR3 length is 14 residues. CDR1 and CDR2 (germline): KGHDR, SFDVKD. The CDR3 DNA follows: TGTGCCACCAGTGATGACTTCGGAACAGATACGCAGTATTTT. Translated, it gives CATSDDFGTDTQYF.

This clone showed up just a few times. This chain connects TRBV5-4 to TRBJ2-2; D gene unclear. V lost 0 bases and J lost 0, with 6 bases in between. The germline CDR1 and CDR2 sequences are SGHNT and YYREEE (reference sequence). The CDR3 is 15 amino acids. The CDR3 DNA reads TGTGCCAGCAGCTTGGACATGTCGAACACCGGGGAGCTGTTTTTT. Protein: CASSLDMSNTGELFF. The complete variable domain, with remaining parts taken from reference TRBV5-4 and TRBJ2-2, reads ETGVTQSPTHLIKTRGQQVTLRCSSQSGHNTVSWYQQALGQGPQFIFQYYREEENGRGNFPPRFSGLQFPNYSSELNVNALELDDSALYLCASSLDMSNTGELFFGEGSRLTVL.

CDR3 in DNA: TGTGCCAGCAGCCAGGCCCAGGGCGAGCAGTACTTC. Protein: CASSQAQGEQYF. The V and J genes are TRBV4-2 and TRBJ2-7; a possible D gene is TRBD1 (5 bases). The CDR3 has 12 amino acids. Trimming took off 3 bases at V and 6 bases at J, with 9 bases between the two ends. The germline V gene has CDR1 LGHNA and CDR2 YNFKEQ.

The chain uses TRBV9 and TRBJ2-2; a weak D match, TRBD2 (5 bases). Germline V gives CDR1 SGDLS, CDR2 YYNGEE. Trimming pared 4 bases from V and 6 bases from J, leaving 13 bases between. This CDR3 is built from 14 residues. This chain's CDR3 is CASSLIGVPGELFF. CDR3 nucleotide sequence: TGTGCCAGCAGCCTAATCGGGGTCCCCGGGGAGCTGTTTTTT.

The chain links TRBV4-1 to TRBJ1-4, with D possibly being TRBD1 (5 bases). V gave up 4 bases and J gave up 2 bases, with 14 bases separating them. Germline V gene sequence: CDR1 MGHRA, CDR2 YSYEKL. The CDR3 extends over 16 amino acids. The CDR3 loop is CASSPLNGGTNEKLFF. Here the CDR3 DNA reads TGCGCCAGCAGCCCACTTAACGGGGGGACTAATGAAAAACTGTTTTTT.

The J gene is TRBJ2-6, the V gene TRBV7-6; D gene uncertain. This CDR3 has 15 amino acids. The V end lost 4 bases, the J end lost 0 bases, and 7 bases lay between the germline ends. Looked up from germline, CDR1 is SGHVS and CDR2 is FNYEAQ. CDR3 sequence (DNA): TGTGCCAGCAGCTCGACTCCCTCTGGGGCCAACGTCCTGACTTTC. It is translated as CASSSTPSGANVLTF. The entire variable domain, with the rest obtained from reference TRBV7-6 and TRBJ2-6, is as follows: GAGVSQSPRYKVTKRGQDVALRCDPISGHVSLYWYRQALGQGPEFLTYFNYEAQQDKSGLPNDRFSAERPEGSISTLTIQRTEQRDSAMYRCASSSTPSGANVLTFGAGSRLTVL.

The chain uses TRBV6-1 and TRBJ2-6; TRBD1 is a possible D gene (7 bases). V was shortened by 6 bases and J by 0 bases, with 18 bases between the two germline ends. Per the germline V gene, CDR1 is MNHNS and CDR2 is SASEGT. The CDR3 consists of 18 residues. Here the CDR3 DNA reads TGTGCCAGCAGCGAACGGAGGGGGCTACTCTCTGGGGCCAACGTCCTGACTTTC. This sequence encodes CASSERRGLLSGANVLTF.

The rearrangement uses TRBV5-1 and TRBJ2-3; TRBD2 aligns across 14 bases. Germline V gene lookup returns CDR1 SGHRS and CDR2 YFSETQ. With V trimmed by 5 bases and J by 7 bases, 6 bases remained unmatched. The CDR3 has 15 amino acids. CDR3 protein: CASRVGTSGGNTQYF. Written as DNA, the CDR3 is TGCGCCAGCAGGGTCGGGACTAGCGGGGGTAATACGCAGTATTTT.

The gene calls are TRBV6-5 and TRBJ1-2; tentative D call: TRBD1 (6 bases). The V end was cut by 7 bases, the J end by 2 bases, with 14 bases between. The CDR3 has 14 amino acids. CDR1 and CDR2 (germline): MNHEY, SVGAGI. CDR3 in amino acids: CASTESGTNYGYTF. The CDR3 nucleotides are TGTGCCAGCACCGAGAGCGGGACAAACTATGGCTACACCTTC.

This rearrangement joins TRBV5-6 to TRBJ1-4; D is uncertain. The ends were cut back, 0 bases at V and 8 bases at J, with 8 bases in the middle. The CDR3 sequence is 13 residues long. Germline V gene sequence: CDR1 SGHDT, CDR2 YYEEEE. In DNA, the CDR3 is TGTGCCAGCAGCTTGGCGGAGGCGGAAAAACTGTTTTTT. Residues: CASSLAEAEKLFF. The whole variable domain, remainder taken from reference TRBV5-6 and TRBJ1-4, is DAGVTQSPTHLIKTRGQQVTLRCSPKSGHDTVSWYQQALGQGPQFIFQYYEEEERQRGNFPDRFSGHQFPNYSSELNVNALLLGDSALYLCASSLAEAEKLFFGSGTQLSVL.

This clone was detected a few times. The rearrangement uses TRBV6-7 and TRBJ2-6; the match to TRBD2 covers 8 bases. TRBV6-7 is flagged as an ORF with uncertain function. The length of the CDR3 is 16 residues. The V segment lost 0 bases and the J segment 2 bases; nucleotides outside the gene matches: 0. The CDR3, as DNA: TGTGCCAGCAGTTACTCCGGGAGGGCTGGGGCCAACGTCCTGACTTTC. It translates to CASSYSGRAGANVLTF.

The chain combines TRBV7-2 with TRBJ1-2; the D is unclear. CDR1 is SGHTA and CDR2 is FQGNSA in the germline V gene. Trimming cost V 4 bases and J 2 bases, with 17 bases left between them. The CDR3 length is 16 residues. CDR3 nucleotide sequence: TGTGCCAGCAGCTCCTTCCTATGGACGGGGAACTATGGCTACACCTTC. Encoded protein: CASSSFLWTGNYGYTF. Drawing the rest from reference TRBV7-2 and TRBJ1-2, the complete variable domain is GAGVSQSPSNKVTEKGKDVELRCDPISGHTALYWYRQSLGQGLEFLIYFQGNSAPDKSGLPSDRFSAERTGGSVSTLTIQRTQQEDSAVYLCASSSFLWTGNYGYTFGSGTRLTVV.

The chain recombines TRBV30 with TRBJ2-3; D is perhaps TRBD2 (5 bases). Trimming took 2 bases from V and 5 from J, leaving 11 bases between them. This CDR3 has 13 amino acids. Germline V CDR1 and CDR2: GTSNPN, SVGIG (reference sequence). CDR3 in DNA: TGTGCCTGGAGTTCCCTCCGGGGAGATACGCAGTATTTT. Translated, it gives CAWSSLRGDTQYF. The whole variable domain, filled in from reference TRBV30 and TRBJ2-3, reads SQTIHQWPATLVQPVGSPLSLECTVEGTSNPNLYWYRQAAGRGLQLLFYSVGIGQISSEVPQNLSASRPQDRQFILSSKKLLLSDSGFYLCAWSSLRGDTQYFGPGTRLTVL.

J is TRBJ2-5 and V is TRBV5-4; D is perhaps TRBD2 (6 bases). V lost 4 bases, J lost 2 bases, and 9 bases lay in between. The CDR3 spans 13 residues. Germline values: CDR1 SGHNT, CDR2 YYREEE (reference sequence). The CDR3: CASSPGGQETQYF. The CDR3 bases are TGTGCCAGCAGCCCCGGGGGACAAGAGACCCAGTACTTC.

The CDR3, as DNA: TGTGCCTGGAGTGTCCGGGGTTTTGGGTACGGCTACACCTTC. It translates to CAWSVRGFGYGYTF. The V gene is TRBV30, the J gene TRBJ1-2; D not resolved. From germline, CDR1 is GTSNPN and CDR2 SVGIG (reference sequence). This CDR3 contains 14 residues. V lost 0 bases and J lost 8, with 16 bases in between.

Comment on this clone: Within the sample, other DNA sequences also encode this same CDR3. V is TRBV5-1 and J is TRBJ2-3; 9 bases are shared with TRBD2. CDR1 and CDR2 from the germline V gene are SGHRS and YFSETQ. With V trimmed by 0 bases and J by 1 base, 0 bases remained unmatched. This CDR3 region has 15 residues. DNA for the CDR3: TGCGCCAGCAGCTTGGGCGGGGGGGGCACAGATACGCAGTATTTT. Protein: CASSLGGGGTDTQYF.

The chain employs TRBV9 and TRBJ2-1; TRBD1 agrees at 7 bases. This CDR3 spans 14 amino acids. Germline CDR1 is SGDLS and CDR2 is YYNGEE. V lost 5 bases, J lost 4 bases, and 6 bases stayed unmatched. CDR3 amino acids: CASSEGGSYNEQFF. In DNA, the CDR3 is TGTGCCAGCAGTGAAGGGGGCTCATACAATGAGCAGTTCTTC. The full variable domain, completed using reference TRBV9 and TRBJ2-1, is DSGVTQTPKHLITATGQRVTLRCSPRSGDLSVYWYQQSLDQGLQFLIQYYNGEERAKGNILERFSAQQFPDLHSELNLSSLELGDSALYFCASSEGGSYNEQFFGPGTRLTVL.

The DNA of the CDR3 is TGTGCCTGGAGCCCCCGGGCTGAAGCTTTCTTT. It codes for CAWSPRAEAFF. The rearrangement uses TRBV30 and TRBJ1-1; D not resolved. This CDR3 has 11 amino acids. Trimming stripped 3 bases from V and 6 bases from J, with 8 bases between. Germline CDR1 reads GTSNPN; CDR2 reads SVGIG (reference sequence).

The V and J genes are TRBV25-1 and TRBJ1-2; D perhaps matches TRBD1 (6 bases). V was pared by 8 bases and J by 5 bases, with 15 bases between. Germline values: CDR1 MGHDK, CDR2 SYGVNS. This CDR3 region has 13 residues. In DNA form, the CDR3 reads TGTGCCAGCCTTCTAGACAGGCCATATGGCTACACCTTC. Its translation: CASLLDRPYGYTF.

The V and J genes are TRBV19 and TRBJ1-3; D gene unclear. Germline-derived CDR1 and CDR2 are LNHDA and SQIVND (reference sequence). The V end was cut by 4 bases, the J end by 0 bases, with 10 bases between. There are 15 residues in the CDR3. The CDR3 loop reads CASSSVRGSGNTIYF. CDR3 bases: TGTGCCAGTAGTAGCGTGCGGGGCTCTGGAAACACCATATATTTT.

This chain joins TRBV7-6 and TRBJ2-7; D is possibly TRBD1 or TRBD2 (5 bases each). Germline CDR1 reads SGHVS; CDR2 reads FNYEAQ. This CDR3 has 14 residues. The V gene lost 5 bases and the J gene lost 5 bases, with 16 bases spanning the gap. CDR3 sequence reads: CASSLGTTVDEQYF. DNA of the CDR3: TGTGCCAGCAGCCTAGGGACGACAGTGGACGAGCAGTACTTC. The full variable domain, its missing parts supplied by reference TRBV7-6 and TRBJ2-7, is GAGVSQSPRYKVTKRGQDVALRCDPISGHVSLYWYRQALGQGPEFLTYFNYEAQQDKSGLPNDRFSAERPEGSISTLTIQRTEQRDSAMYRCASSLGTTVDEQYFGPGTRLTVT.

The CDR3 is CASSIGIGQGVGGYTF. The CDR3 region has the DNA TGTGCCAGTAGTATAGGTATCGGACAGGGGGTAGGCGGCTACACCTTC. The chain is built from TRBV19 and TRBJ1-2; TRBD1 aligns across 10 bases. V trimming: 1 base; J trimming: 8 bases; junction bases outside the gene matches: 10. In germline, CDR1 is LNHDA, CDR2 SQIVND (reference sequence). This CDR3 contains 16 residues.

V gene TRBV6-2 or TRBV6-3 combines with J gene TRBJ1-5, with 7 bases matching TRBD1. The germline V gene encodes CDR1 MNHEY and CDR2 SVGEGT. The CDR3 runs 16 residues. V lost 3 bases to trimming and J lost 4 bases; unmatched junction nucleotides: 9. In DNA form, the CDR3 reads TGTGCCAGCAGTTATCTGCAGGGACAGAGAAATCAGCCCCAGCATTTT. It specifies CASSYLQGQRNQPQHF.

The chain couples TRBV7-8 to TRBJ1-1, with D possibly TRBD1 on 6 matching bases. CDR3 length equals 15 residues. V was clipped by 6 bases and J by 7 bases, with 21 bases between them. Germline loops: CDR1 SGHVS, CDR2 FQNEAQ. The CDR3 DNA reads TGTGCCAGCAGACGCTCGACGGGGGGGCTAGGTGAAGCTTTCTTT. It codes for CASRRSTGGLGEAFF.

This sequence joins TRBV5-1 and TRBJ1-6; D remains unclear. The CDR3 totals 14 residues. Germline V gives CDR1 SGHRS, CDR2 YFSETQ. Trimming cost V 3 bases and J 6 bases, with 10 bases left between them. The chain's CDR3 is CASSWAGTNSPLHF. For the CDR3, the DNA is TGCGCCAGCAGCTGGGCCGGAACTAATTCACCCCTCCACTTT.

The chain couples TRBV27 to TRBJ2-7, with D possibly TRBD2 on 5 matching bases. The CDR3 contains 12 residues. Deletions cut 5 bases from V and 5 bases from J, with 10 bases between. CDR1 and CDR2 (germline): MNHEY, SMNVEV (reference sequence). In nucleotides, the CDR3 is TGTGCCAGCAGTCGGGGTTTTGACGAGCAGTACTTC. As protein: CASSRGFDEQYF.

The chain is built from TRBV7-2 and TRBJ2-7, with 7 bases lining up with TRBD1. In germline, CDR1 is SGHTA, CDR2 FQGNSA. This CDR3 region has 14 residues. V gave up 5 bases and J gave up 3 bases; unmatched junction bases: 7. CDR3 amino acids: CASSHRQGYYEQYF. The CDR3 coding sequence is TGTGCCAGCAGCCATAGACAGGGTTACTACGAGCAGTACTTC.

CDR3 in amino acids: CASSLLLDSFYGYTF. The CDR3 region has the DNA TGCGCCAGCAGCCTTCTTCTCGACAGCTTCTATGGCTACACCTTC. The genes are TRBV4-1 and TRBJ1-2; D is perhaps TRBD1 (5 bases). Germline lookup yields CDR1 MGHRA and CDR2 YSYEKL. The CDR3 covers 15 residues. The V gene lost 4 bases and the J gene lost 4 bases, with 16 bases spanning the gap.

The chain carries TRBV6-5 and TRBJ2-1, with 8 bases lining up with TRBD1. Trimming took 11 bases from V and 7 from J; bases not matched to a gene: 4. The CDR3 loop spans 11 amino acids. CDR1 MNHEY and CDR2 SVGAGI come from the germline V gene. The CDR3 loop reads CAGRTGNEQFF. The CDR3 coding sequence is TGTGCCGGCCGGACAGGGAATGAGCAGTTCTTC.

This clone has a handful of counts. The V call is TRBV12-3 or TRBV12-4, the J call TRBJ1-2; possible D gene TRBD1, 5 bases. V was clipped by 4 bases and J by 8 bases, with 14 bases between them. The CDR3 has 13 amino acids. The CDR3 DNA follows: TGTGCCAGCAGTTACCCTGGACATTGGGGCTACACCTTC. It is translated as CASSYPGHWGYTF.